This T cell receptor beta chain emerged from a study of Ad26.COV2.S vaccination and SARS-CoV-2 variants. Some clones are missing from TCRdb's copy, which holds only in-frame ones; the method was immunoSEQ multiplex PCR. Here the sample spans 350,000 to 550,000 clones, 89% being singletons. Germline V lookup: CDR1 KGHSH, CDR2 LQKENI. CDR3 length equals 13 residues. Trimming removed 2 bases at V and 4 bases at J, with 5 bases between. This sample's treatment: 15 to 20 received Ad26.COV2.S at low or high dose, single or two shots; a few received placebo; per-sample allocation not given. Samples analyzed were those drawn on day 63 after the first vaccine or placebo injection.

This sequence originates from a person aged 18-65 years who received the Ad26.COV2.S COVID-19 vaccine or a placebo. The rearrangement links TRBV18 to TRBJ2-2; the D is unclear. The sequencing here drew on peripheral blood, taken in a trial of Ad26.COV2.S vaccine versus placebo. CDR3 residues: CASSPGSTGELFF. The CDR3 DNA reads TGTGCCAGCTCACCAGGATCCACCGGGGAGCTGTTTTTT. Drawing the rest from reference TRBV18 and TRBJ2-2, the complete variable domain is NAGVMQNPRHLVRRRGQEARLRCSPMKGHSHVYWYRQLPEEGLKFMVYLQKENIIDESGMPKERFSAEFPKEGPSILRIQQVVRGDSAAYFCASSPGSTGELFFGEGSRLTVL.